A selection of T cell receptor beta chains follows, all from one sample in a study of response to subunit inactivated influenza vaccine. TCRdb analysed the RT-PCR reads with MiXCR anew, one entry per CDR3 protein. The repertoire holds around 470,000 distinct CDR3 sequences, with approximately 7.8% as singletons. The sequencing used PBMCs from blood, collected 23 months after vaccination. These receptors all come from a man between 45 and 75 years old who received an inactivated influenza vaccine. The conserved cysteine and the conserved F or W are not part of the CDR3 here. A D gene is named only where the DNA matches it firmly.

j_gene,v_gene,d_gene,len,CDR3aa
TRBJ1-1,TRBV6-1,.,13,ASRSTVIGNTEAF
TRBJ2-1,TRBV29-1,.,10,SVALGQGEQF
TRBJ2-2,TRBV30,.,13,AWNPKGLNTGELF
TRBJ2-2,TRBV20-1,.,12,SAYSRDYTGELF
TRBJ2-3,TRBV10-2,.,14,ASRGPAGGPTDTQY
TRBJ1-5,TRBV4-2,.,13,ASSQERDSNQPQH
TRBJ1-1,TRBV29-1,.,12,SDRQPPMNTEAF
TRBJ2-3,TRBV5-1,.,12,ASSLFWDSDTQY
TRBJ2-7,TRBV14,TRBD1,13,ASSQDRGGPNEQY
TRBJ2-1,TRBV5-1,.,13,ASSLAPGIQNEQF
TRBJ2-2,TRBV29-1,.,9,SVGAPGELF
TRBJ2-2,TRBV12-3/TRBV12-4,TRBD2,13,ASSNSGGNTGELF
TRBJ2-1,TRBV11-1,TRBD1,12,ASSPTTGLHEQF
TRBJ2-3,TRBV7-8,.,12,ASSLVVRGDTQY
TRBJ2-7,TRBV21-1,.,15,ASSKRAIAGGCYEQY
TRBJ2-7,TRBV7-8,.,12,ASSPRGYRYEQY
TRBJ2-5,TRBV20-1,.,12,SARDQASYETQY
TRBJ1-1,TRBV6-2/TRBV6-3,TRBD1,15,ASNLGQGHRGDTEAF
TRBJ2-3,TRBV6-2/TRBV6-3,TRBD2,12,ATSQRGLTDTQY
TRBJ1-2,TRBV20-1,TRBD1,15,SARADFGQGENYGYT
TRBJ2-1,TRBV20-1,TRBD2,12,SVPTSGYYNEQF
TRBJ2-1,TRBV5-1,TRBD1,15,ASSSRTGGASSNRQF
TRBJ2-3,TRBV20-1,TRBD1,14,SARDGTGKFADTQY
TRBJ2-5,TRBV27,TRBD2,16,ASSRFHSTSGSLETQY
TRBJ2-1,TRBV6-2/TRBV6-3,.,12,ASSYSASYNEQF
TRBJ2-3,TRBV12-3/TRBV12-4,TRBD1,14,ASPRTGQGYTDTQY
TRBJ2-7,TRBV4-1,TRBD1,14,ASSHLGTGSSYEQY
TRBJ2-5,TRBV6-6,.,10,ASTSGSETQY
TRBJ1-5,TRBV20-1,.,12,SANLGDSNQPQH